Listed here is a single T cell receptor (beta chain). Its antigen is as yet unknown. This clone may be a read error of a much larger clone one base away. The sample belongs to a study of T cell repertoires in cytomegalovirus infection. At the level of the study: The public TCR beta signatures pointed to both CMV infection and matching HLA type.

A single record per CDR3 protein comes from TCRdb applying MiXCR to the reads. The repertoire consists of about 570,000 distinct CDR3 sequences, with about 40% occurring once and the leading ten covering about half. Germline CDR1 and CDR2: SGHTA and FQGNSA. The CDR3 is made up of 15 amino acids. The specimen comprised cultured PBMCs, sampled from culture after CMV antigen stimulation. The rearrangement uses TRBV7-2 and TRBJ2-7; 7 positions match TRBD2. This receptor was identified in a human donor in good health (CMV status not recorded). Some clones in this sample may be carry-over from other donors' samples. The CDR3 is CAGSLVGLGNYEQYF. The CDR3 DNA reads TGTGCCGGCAGCTTAGTCGGACTAGGGAACTACGAGCAGTACTTC.